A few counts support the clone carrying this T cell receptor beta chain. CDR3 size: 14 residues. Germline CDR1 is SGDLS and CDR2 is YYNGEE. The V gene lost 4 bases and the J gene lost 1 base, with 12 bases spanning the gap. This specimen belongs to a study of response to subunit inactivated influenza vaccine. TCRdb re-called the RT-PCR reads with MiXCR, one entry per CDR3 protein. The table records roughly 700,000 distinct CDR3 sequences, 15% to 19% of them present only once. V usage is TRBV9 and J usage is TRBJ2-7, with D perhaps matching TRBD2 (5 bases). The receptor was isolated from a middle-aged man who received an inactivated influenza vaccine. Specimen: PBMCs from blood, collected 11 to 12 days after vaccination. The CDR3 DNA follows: TGTGCCAGCAGCCCAACCGGGATGTCCTACGAGCAGTACTTC. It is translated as CASSPTGMSYEQYF.